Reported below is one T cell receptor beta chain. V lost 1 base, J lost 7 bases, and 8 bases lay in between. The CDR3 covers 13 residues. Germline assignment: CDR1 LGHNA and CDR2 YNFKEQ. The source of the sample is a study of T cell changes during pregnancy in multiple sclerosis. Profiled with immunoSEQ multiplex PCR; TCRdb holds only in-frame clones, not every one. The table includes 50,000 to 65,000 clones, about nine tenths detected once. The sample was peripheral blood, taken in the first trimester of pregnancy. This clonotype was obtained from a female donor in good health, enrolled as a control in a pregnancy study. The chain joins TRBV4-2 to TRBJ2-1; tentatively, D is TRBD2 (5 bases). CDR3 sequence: CASSQVGENEQFF. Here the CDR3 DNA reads TGTGCCAGCAGCCAAGTGGGAGAAAATGAGCAGTTCTTC.